This T cell receptor (beta chain) was recorded in a study of vaccination and CD4 T cells after COVID-19. Study context: There were six male and four female convalescents, and two of them were Hispanic. Cells were stimulated with overlapping spike peptides from SARS-CoV-2, HCoV-NL63, HCoV-OC43 and HCoV-229E.

Concerning this clonotype: Its target is not known.

Study conclusions and caveats: For convalescent patients, 304 of the 307 vaccine-specific clones analyzed were classified as spike mono-reactive.

An Oncomine TCR Beta short-read assay was used to sequence the DNA from cultured CD4+ T cells. From the PCR reads, TCRdb called clonotypes with MiXCR, one entry per CDR3 protein. The profile shows thousands of distinct CDR3 sequences, around 48% of them singletons. Looked up from germline, CDR1 is SGHRS and CDR2 is YFSETQ. The CDR3 runs to 15 residues. Germline trimming cut 4 bases from V and 5 bases from J; bases unmatched to any gene: 7. The sample's treatment: roughly 11-day PBMC culture with coronavirus spike peptide pools or control peptides (ViraFEST assay). Gathered ahead of the COVID-19 pandemic (2011-2018) were the CD4+ T cells of the unexposed donor.

Source material: CD4+ T cells from blood, cultured in vitro. The chain combines TRBV5-1 with TRBJ1-5, with 9 bases lining up with TRBD1. The sequence came from a human donor in good health. The CDR3, as DNA: TGCGCCAGCAGCGCCACAGGGGGCGGTCATCAGCCCCAGCATTTT. This sequence encodes CASSATGGGHQPQHF.